This TCR beta chain stems from a study of identifying expanded T cells in peripheral blood. In germline, CDR1 is SGHAT, CDR2 FQNNGV. The CDR3 runs to 17 residues. Trimming at V came to 9 bases and at J to 3 bases, leaving 13 bases not matched to a gene. The data were produced by immunoSEQ multiplex PCR, yet TCRdb's version contains in-frame clones alone and is incomplete. This sample has about 50,000 clones, with approximately 82% found just once. This clonotype was obtained from a person between 18 and 75 years old in good health. The rearrangement uses TRBV11-2 and TRBJ2-5, with TRBD2 matching 13 bases. Material: blood. In nucleotides, the CDR3 is TGTGCCAGTGGGGGGGGACTAGCGGGAAACTGGAAAGAGACCCAGTACTTC. Translated: CASGGGLAGNWKETQYF.